This T cell receptor (beta chain) is drawn from a study of blood T cell repertoires in COVID-19. Whole-study context: Spain, Italy and the United States supplied samples that represented acute and convalescent COVID-19.

Profiled with immunoSEQ multiplex PCR; TCRdb holds only in-frame clones, not every one. In the table there are some 220,000 clones, approximately 86% of which are singletons. The CDR3 totals 14 residues. CDR1 and CDR2 (germline): SEHNR, FQNEAQ (reference sequence). V lost 7 bases and J lost 5, with 14 bases in between. This clonotype originated in a woman in her twenties or thirties with COVID-19, enrolled during active disease. This chain uses TRBV7-9 with TRBJ1-4; possibly TRBD1 for D (5 bases). Sequences were obtained from peripheral blood. The CDR3 region has the DNA TGTGCCAGCAACTCCGGGGGTAAAAATGAAAAACTGTTTTTT. It is translated as CASNSGGKNEKLFF.